The sequence of this T cell receptor beta chain was determined in a study of T-cell reconstitution after alpha-beta-depleted transplantation in children (dated by TCRdb to the mid-2010s). With respect to the entire study: Using TCR repertoire profiling, the study followed T-cell immune reconstitution in a quantitative way in children after TCRalphabeta/CD19-depleted allogeneic hematopoietic cell transplantation.

There are many counts of this clonotype. Its recognized antigen is unknown. No qualities accompany the bases; no much larger clone lies one base away. Library generation was performed with PCR. Sequencer: Illumina HiSeq 2500. TCR libraries were prepared with molecular barcoding, using unique molecular identifiers to normalize TCRbeta repertoire quantification. TCRdb redid the processing of the public reads, applying fastp at Q25 and MiXCR, and retained in-frame beta chains. Rows matching on CDR3 protein sequence are summarized as one entry with the most common DNA and genes. This sample holds about 490,000 distinct CDR3 sequences; roughly a tenth were observed only once. The ten largest account for 2% of the sample. The treatment or condition label here, explained by the study, means: allogeneic hematopoietic cell transplantation with graft depleted of TCRalphabeta T cells and CD19 B cells. The children who served as transplant recipients had been given grafts of TCRalphabeta/CD19-depleted allogeneic hematopoietic cells.

Broad study findings and their caveats: In some patients, the high TCRbeta diversity seen at day 60 was put down to recipient T cells and intrathymic progenitors that had survived conditioning. The apparently early alphabetaT-cell count recovery about two months after transplant was reportedly dependent on only several hundred rapidly expanded clones derived from non-depleted graft cells. Over the following months the frequencies of hyperexpanded clones went down, and after one year T-cell counts and TCRbeta diversity were mostly credited to newly produced T cells.

The CDR3 goes from the cysteine to the phenylalanine over 13 residues. Solely the CDR3 DNA is kept, with 39 bases framed from the first base. The V and J ends are trimmed by 8 bases and 0 bases, leaving 11 bases between them. The germline V gene encodes CDR1 DFQATT and CDR2 SNEGSKA (reference sequence). This sequence was found in a child aged 2-15 years with inherited bone marrow failure, due to receive a stem cell transplant. Recombination connected TRBV20-1 to TRBJ1-5, with no reliable assignment of the D segment. Source: PBMCs, taken before TCRalphabeta/CD19-depleted stem cell transplant. Here is the DNA: TGCAGTTTCGAAGAATCTAGCAATCAGCCCCAGCATTTT. It specifies CSFEESSNQPQHF.